This section outlines one T cell receptor beta chain sequence together with its context. Its target is not known. Mixed chimerism was transient after nonmyeloablative marrow transplants from related graft donors. This sample is part of a study of Tregs in tolerant kidney transplant recipients. General study points: Nucleotide sequences could not be compared across some patients' samples due to primer changes.

Generated by immunoSEQ multiplex PCR, the TCRdb table keeps only in-frame clones and is missing some. The repertoire consists of approximately 47,000 clones, with roughly 89% occurring once and the leading ten covering about 14%. V gave up 1 base and J gave up 3 bases, with 10 bases separating them. CDR3 length equals 15 residues. CDR1 and CDR2 from the germline V gene are MDHEN and SYDVKM. The chain couples TRBV28 to TRBJ2-4; D gene uncertain. The sequence was collected from a human patient who received a combined kidney and bone marrow transplant. A share of the T cells may be of graft donor origin. The material sequenced was CD8+ T cells from blood (PBMCs), taken 12 months after the transplant. The CDR3 here is CASSLLSFDKNIQYF. The CDR3 DNA reads as TGTGCCAGCAGTTTATTGAGTTTCGACAAAAACATTCAGTACTTC. Full variable domain (remainder filled in from reference TRBV28 and TRBJ2-4): DVKVTQSSRYLVKRTGEKVFLECVQDMDHENMFWYRQDPGLGLRLIYFSYDVKMKEKGDIPEGYSVSREKKERFSLILESASTNQTSMYLCASSLLSFDKNIQYFGAGTRLSVL.